Described below is a single T cell receptor (beta chain) sequence and its context. The sample is drawn from a study of cytomegalovirus exposure and HLA in healthy donors. TCRdb keeps only in-frame clones here, not all; method: immunoSEQ multiplex PCR. This table holds hundreds of thousands of clones, about nine tenths found once. Germline loops: CDR1 SNHLY, CDR2 FYNNEI. Unmatched junction bases numbered 5, after V lost 6 bases and J lost 4 bases. The CDR3 consists of 14 residues. The rearrangement uses TRBV2 and TRBJ2-5, with TRBD1 matching over 10 bases. The origin of this receptor is a woman in her late teens or twenties in good health and CMV-seronegative. Material for sequencing was PBMCs. For the CDR3, the DNA is TGTGCCAGCAGGGGGACAGGGGCCCGAGAGACCCAGTACTTC. Its translation is CASRGTGARETQYF.